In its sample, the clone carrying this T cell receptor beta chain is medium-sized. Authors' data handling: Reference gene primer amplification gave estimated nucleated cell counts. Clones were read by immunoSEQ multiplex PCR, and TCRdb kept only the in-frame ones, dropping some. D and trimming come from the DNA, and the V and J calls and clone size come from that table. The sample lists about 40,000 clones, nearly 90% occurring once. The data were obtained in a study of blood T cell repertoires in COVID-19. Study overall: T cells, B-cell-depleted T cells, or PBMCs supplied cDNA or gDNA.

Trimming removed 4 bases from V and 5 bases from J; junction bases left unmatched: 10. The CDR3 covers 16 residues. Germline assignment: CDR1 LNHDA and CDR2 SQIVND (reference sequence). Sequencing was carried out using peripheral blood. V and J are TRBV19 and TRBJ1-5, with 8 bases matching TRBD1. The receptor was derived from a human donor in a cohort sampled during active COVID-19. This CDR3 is CASSTRGDRRYQPQHF. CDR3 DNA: TGTGCCAGTAGTACCAGAGGGGACAGGAGGTATCAGCCCCAGCATTTT.